Listed below are T cell receptor beta chains from one sample, sequenced in a study of T cells in Graves' hyperthyroidism and ophthalmopathy. TCRdb re-analysed the multiplex PCR reads in MiXCR, keeping a single row per CDR3 protein. The data show 560,000 or so distinct CDR3 sequences, with 46% seen just once and roughly 8.2% held by the top ten. Sequencing was performed on peripheral blood or thyroid tissue (not recorded which). All receptors come from a young woman with Graves' hyperthyroidism. The CDR3 runs from the conserved cysteine through the conserved F or W. A D gene is named only where the DNA matches it firmly. Not all rows give a size; the values are once, few, many and, for expanded clones, a class.

D gene,J gene,clone size,V gene,CDR3 DNA,CDR3 protein
TRBD1,TRBJ2-7,.,TRBV6-4,TGTGCCAGCAGTGAGTCTGGGACAGGTTCTCCCTACGAGCAGTACTTC,CASSESGTGSPYEQYF
TRBD1,TRBJ1-2,.,TRBV7-2,TGTGCCAGCAGCTTAGGGCCAGGACAGGACGGGGGCTATGGCTACACCTTC,CASSLGPGQDGGYGYTF
.,TRBJ2-2,few,TRBV11-3,TGTGCCAGCAGCTTAGTCCTCGTAGAAAACACCGGGGAGCTGTTTTTT,CASSLVLVENTGELFF
.,TRBJ1-3,many,TRBV14,TGTGCCAGCAGCCGTGTGAGAAACACCATATATTTT,CASSRVRNTIYF
TRBD2,TRBJ2-2,.,TRBV2,TGTGCCAGCACCCCCCGAGTGAGGCTAGCGGCCGGGGAGCTGTTTTTT,CASTPRVRLAAGELFF
.,TRBJ1-2,few,TRBV6-1,TGTGCCAGCAGTGAAGAAGGGGCTGGCTACACCTTC,CASSEEGAGYTF
TRBD1,TRBJ1-2,once,TRBV25-1,TGTGCCAGCAGTGAATCCCAGACAGGGCTCTTTAAGGGCTACACCTTC,CASSESQTGLFKGYTF
TRBD2,TRBJ2-7,.,TRBV15,TGTGCCACCAGTAAGGTAGCGGGAACCCAGTGGGGGCAGTACTTC,CATSKVAGTQWGQYF
.,TRBJ1-1,.,TRBV7-2,TGTGCCAGCACACCTCGCGATACTGAAGCTTTCTTT,CASTPRDTEAFF
.,TRBJ1-4,.,TRBV2,TGTGCCAGCAGCGGACGGGCTGAAAAACTGTTTTTT,CASSGRAEKLFF
.,TRBJ1-2,.,TRBV15,TGTGCCACCAGCGTTGAAGATCGTGGCAAATTAGGGAATTATGGCTACACCTTC,CATSVEDRGKLGNYGYTF
TRBD1,TRBJ1-2,.,TRBV27,TGTGCCAGCAGTTTTACAGGGGATTATGGCTACACCTTC,CASSFTGDYGYTF
.,TRBJ2-7,.,TRBV24-1,TGTGCCACGAGGGACCCCCGGGCGGACGGCTACGAGCAGTACTTC,CATRDPRADGYEQYF
.,TRBJ1-5,few,TRBV20-1,TGCAGTGCTAGAGTCGGGCAGTACAATCAGCCCCAGCATTTT,CSARVGQYNQPQHF
TRBD2,TRBJ2-5,few,TRBV7-2,TGTGCCAGCAGCCCCACTAGCGGGACCCAGTACTTC,CASSPTSGTQYF
.,TRBJ2-7,.,TRBV12-3/TRBV12-4,TGTGCCAGCAGTTTCTGGGGCGGCTACGAGCAGTACTTC,CASSFWGGYEQYF
TRBD2,TRBJ2-3,.,TRBV29-1,TGCAGCGTTGCGGGAGGGGGACACGGCACAGATACGCAGTATTTT,CSVAGGGHGTDTQYF
TRBD1,TRBJ1-2,.,TRBV7-2,TGCGCCAGCAGCCCAAAACCGCCGGACAGGGCCTATGGCTACACCTTC,CASSPKPPDRAYGYTF
.,TRBJ1-2,few,TRBV9,TGTGCCAGCAGCCCCTTTGGGGGCGAGTATGGCTACACCTTC,CASSPFGGEYGYTF
.,TRBJ2-6,many,TRBV6-5,TGTGCCAGCAGCCAGGCCAACGTCCTGACTTTC,CASSQANVLTF
.,TRBJ2-5,.,TRBV7-2,TGTGCCAGCAGCTCCGACGGGTACCAAGAGACCCAGTACTTC,CASSSDGYQETQYF
.,TRBJ2-7,many,TRBV10-3,TGTGCCATCAGTGAGTCACGGGATTCCTACGAGCAGTACTTC,CAISESRDSYEQYF
.,TRBJ2-2,.,TRBV2,.,CASSVGLAGSCFF
.,TRBJ1-6,.,TRBV6-6,TGTGCCAGCATGAGAGGGAGTGAGGATTCACCCCTCCACTTT,CASMRGSEDSPLHF
TRBD2,TRBJ2-3,once,TRBV24-1,TGTGCCACCCGACATCTAGCGGGCGGGATAGATACGCAGTATTTT,CATRHLAGGIDTQYF
.,TRBJ2-7,.,TRBV6-5,TGTGCCAGCAGTTGGGACAGCGGGAACTCCTACGAGCAGTACTTC,CASSWDSGNSYEQYF
TRBD2,TRBJ2-5,.,TRBV20-1,TGCAGTGCTAGAGATCCTAGCGGGAGTTATGAGACCCAGTACTTC,CSARDPSGSYETQYF
TRBD1,TRBJ1-4,many,TRBV7-9,TGTGCCAGCAGCCTAGCCGGGACAGGGGATGAAAAACTGTTTTTT,CASSLAGTGDEKLFF
.,TRBJ1-1,few,TRBV7-9,TGTGCCAGCAGCTTAGCTCCAGGGTACACTGAAGCTTTCTTT,CASSLAPGYTEAFF
.,TRBJ1-2,few,TRBV10-3,TGTGCCATCAGTGAGACCAACAGAATTAGAAACTATGGCTACACCTTC,CAISETNRIRNYGYTF
TRBD2,TRBJ2-7,few,TRBV7-2,TGTGCCAGCCACCCAAGCGGGAATGGCTACGAGCAGTACTTC,CASHPSGNGYEQYF
TRBD1,TRBJ2-7,.,TRBV7-8,TGTGCCAGCAGCCCGGACAGGGTGAGCTCCTACGAGCAGTACTTC,CASSPDRVSSYEQYF
.,TRBJ1-1,few,TRBV2,TGTGCCAGCAGTCTTACCTTGGACAGTAACACTGAAGCTTTCTTT,CASSLTLDSNTEAFF
.,TRBJ1-2,many,TRBV29-1,TGCAGCGTGCAGGGTCTCGCTGGCTACACCTTC,CSVQGLAGYTF
TRBD2,TRBJ2-5,.,TRBV7-2,TGTGCCAGCAGCTTAGTGCCGGGGGGCCAAGAGACCCAGTACTTC,CASSLVPGGQETQYF
.,TRBJ1-2,.,TRBV9,TGTGCCAGCAGCGGGGTTGCCACCCACTATGGCTACACCTTC,CASSGVATHYGYTF
.,TRBJ2-2,many,TRBV10-3,TGTGCCATCAGTGAGGTCAGTGCGAACACCGGGGAGCTGTTTTTT,CAISEVSANTGELFF
.,TRBJ1-2,few,TRBV6-6,TGTGCCAGCATGAGAACAGCTTCAAACTATGGCTACACCTTC,CASMRTASNYGYTF
TRBD1,TRBJ2-2,.,TRBV10-3,TGTGCCATCAGTGAGTCAGGGGGCCGGGAGCTGTTTTTT,CAISESGGRELFF
.,TRBJ2-5,few,TRBV7-8,TGTGCCAGCAGCTTAGCGTCTCTAGCCAGGGGAGAGACCCAGTACTTC,CASSLASLARGETQYF
TRBD1,TRBJ2-2,many,TRBV7-8,TGTGCCAGCAGCTTAGACCCGGACAGGGCAAACACCGGGGAGCTGTTTTTT,CASSLDPDRANTGELFF
.,TRBJ1-2,.,TRBV29-1,TGCAGCGACGGGACACCGTATGGCTACACCTTC,CSDGTPYGYTF
TRBD1,TRBJ1-1,.,TRBV20-1,TGCAGTGCTAAAGGGGGCGGGGGGGGCACTGAAGCTTTCTTT,CSAKGGGGGTEAFF
TRBD1,TRBJ1-2,.,TRBV7-2,TGTGCCAGCAGCTATGACAGGGTCTATGGCTACACCTTC,CASSYDRVYGYTF
.,TRBJ2-7,.,TRBV14,TGTGCCAGCAGCCCTAACAGGGTCCACGAGCAGTACTTC,CASSPNRVHEQYF
.,TRBJ2-7,.,TRBV20-1,TGCAGTGCTAGGGCACCAGCAGGGTGGGGATCCTACGAGCAGTACTTC,CSARAPAGWGSYEQYF
TRBD1,TRBJ1-1,once,TRBV29-1,TGCAGCCCCCGGAGGGGGACAGGGGGCAAGAACACTGAAGCTTTCTTT,CSPRRGTGGKNTEAFF
TRBD2,TRBJ2-5,many,TRBV20-1,TGCAGTGCACCTAGCGGGAAGGTGACGGAGACCCAGTACTTC,CSAPSGKVTETQYF
TRBD1,TRBJ1-5,.,TRBV7-9,TGTGCCAGCAGCTTAGAAGGGGGCAGCCAGCCCCAGCATTTT,CASSLEGGSQPQHF
.,TRBJ1-4,.,TRBV2,TGTGCCAGCAGAGGAGGGGCAGGGAGAAACGAAAAACTGTTTTTT,CASRGGAGRNEKLFF
.,TRBJ2-5,.,TRBV7-9,TGTGCCAGCGGAGGGGGGGAAGGAGAGACCCAGTACTTC,CASGGGEGETQYF
.,TRBJ2-5,few,TRBV10-3,TGTGCCATCAGTGAAGTGGCTAGAAAACAAGAGACCCAGTACTTC,CAISEVARKQETQYF
.,TRBJ1-2,.,TRBV7-8,TGTGCCAGCAGCCAAGATCGAGAACCGCGCAAGGAGGCCAACACCTTC,CASSQDREPRKEANTF
TRBD1,TRBJ1-1,.,TRBV29-1,TGCAGCGTGCCCGGGACAGGGGGCATGAACACTGAAGCTTTCTTT,CSVPGTGGMNTEAFF
.,TRBJ2-7,many,TRBV29-1,TGCAGCGTTGGTCGTGATACCTACGAGCAGTACTTC,CSVGRDTYEQYF
.,TRBJ1-1,many,TRBV7-9,TGTGCCAGCAGCACCAGGGAGGGGATGAACACTGAAGCTTTCTTT,CASSTREGMNTEAFF
.,TRBJ1-5,few,TRBV7-2,TGTGCCAGCAGCTTAGACGGTGTAATGCCCCAGCATTTT,CASSLDGVMPQHF
.,TRBJ1-2,few,TRBV20-1,TGCAGTGAGTCGACGGAGAACTATGGCTACACCTTC,CSESTENYGYTF
.,TRBJ1-5,.,TRBV5-1,TGCGCCAGCAGCTTTTTGGTCGGTCAGCCCCAGCATTTT,CASSFLVGQPQHF